This T cell receptor beta chain was obtained from a study of human T cells and chemical hapten exposure. Attachment of unique molecular identifiers to individual cDNA molecules was performed in the library. TCRdb recomputed calls from the RACE reads with MiXCR, one row per CDR3 protein. The sample lists 370,000 or so distinct CDR3 sequences, roughly 4.8% occurring once. Time point in this sample: patch test 1, 2 weeks after DPC sensitization. Treatment of the sample: therapeutic diphenylcyclopropenone sensitization with weekly scalp DPC. Looked up from germline, CDR1 is MNHEY and CDR2 is SVGAGI. Trimming at V came to 2 bases and at J to 7 bases, leaving 5 bases not matched to a gene. The CDR3 is made up of 15 amino acids.

The genes are TRBV6-5 and TRBJ2-3, with 11 bases lining up with TRBD1. This sample comprised whole blood, obtained in connection with sensitization to the hapten diphenylcyclopropenone (DPC). The clonotype comes from a woman between 45 and 65 years old with alopecia areata. Some clones in this sample may be carry-over from other donors' samples. The CDR3 spells CASSYRTGGKNTQYF. CDR3 DNA: TGTGCCAGCAGTTACAGGACAGGGGGCAAGAATACGCAGTATTTT.